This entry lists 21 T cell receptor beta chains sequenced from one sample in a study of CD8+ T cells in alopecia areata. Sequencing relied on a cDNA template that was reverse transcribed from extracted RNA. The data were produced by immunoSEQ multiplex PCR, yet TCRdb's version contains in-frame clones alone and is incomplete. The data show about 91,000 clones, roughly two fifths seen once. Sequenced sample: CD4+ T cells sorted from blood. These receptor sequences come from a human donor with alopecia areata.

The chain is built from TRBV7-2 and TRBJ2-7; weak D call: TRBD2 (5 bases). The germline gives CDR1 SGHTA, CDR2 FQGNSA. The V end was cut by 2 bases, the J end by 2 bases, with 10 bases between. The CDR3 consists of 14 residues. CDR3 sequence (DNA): TGTGCCAGCAGCTTAAGTGGAGGAGCCTACGAGCAGTACTTC. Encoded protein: CASSLSGGAYEQYF.

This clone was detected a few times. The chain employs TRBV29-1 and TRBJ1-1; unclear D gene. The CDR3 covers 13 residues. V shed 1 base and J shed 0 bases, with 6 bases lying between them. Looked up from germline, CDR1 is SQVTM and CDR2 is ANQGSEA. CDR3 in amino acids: CSVEGRLNTEAFF. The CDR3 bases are TGCAGCGTTGAAGGGCGACTGAACACTGAAGCTTTCTTT.

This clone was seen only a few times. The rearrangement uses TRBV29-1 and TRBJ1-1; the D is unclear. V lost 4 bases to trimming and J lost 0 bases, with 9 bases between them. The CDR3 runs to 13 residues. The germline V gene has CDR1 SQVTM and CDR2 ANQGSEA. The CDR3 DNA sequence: TGCAGCGTTGTAGGCCGGATGAACACTGAAGCTTTCTTT. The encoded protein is CSVVGRMNTEAFF.

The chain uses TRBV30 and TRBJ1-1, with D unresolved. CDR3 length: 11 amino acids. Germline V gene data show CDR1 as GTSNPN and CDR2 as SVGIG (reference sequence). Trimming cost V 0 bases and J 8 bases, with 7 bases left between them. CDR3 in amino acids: CAWSVQREAFF. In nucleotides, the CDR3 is TGTGCCTGGAGTGTTCAGCGGGAAGCTTTCTTT.

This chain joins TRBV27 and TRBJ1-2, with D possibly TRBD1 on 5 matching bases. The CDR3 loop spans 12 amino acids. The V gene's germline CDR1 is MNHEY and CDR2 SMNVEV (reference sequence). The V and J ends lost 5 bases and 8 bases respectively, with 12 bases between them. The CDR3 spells CASSGAIGGYTF. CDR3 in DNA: TGTGCCAGCAGTGGGGCGATAGGGGGCTACACCTTC.

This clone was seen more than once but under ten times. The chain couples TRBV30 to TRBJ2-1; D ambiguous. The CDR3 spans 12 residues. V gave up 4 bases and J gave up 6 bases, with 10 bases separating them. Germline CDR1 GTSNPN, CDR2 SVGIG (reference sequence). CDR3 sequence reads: CAWMSNFNEQFF. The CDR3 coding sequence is TGTGCCTGGATGAGCAACTTCAATGAGCAGTTCTTC.

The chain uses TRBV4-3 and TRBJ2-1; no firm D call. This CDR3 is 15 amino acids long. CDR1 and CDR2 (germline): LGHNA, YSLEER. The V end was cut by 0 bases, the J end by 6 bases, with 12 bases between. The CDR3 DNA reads TGCGCCAGCAGCCAAGATCTCCCCCCACCCAATGAGCAGTTCTTC. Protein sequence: CASSQDLPPPNEQFF.

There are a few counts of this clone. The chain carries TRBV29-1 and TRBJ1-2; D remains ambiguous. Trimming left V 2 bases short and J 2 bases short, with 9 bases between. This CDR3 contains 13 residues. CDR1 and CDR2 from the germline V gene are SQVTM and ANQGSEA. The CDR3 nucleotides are TGCAGCGTTGAACTTACGGCGAACTATGGCTACACCTTC. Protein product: CSVELTANYGYTF.

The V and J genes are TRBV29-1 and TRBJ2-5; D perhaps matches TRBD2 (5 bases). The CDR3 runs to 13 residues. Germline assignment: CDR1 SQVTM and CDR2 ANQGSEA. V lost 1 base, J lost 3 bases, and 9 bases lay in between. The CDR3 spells CSVEVGAEETQYF. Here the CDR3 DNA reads TGCAGCGTTGAAGTTGGAGCGGAAGAGACCCAGTACTTC.

The CDR3 spells CASSILVSEDEQFF. The CDR3 nucleotides are TGCGCCAGCAGCATACTAGTCTCTGAGGATGAGCAGTTCTTC. The rearrangement joins TRBV5-1 to TRBJ2-1; weak D call: TRBD2 (5 bases). This CDR3 comprises 14 residues. Deletions cut 4 bases from V and 8 bases from J, with 16 bases between. Germline V gene data show CDR1 as SGHRS and CDR2 as YFSETQ.

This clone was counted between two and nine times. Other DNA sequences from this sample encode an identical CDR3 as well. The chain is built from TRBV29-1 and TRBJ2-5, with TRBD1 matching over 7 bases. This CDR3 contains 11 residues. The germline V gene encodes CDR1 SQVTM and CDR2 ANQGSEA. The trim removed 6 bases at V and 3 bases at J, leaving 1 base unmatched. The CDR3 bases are TGCAGCGTCGGGACAGAAGAGACCCAGTACTTC. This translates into CSVGTEETQYF.

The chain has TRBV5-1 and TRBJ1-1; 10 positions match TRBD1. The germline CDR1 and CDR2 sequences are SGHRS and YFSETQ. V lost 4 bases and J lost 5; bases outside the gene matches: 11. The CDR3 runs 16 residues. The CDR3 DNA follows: TGCGCCAGCAGCGGGGGCCTGTGGGACAGGGGAACTGAAGCTTTCTTT. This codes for CASSGGLWDRGTEAFF. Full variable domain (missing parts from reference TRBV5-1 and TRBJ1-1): KAGVTQTPRYLIKTRGQQVTLSCSPISGHRSVSWYQQTPGQGLQFLFEYFSETQRNKGNFPGRFSGRQFSNSRSEMNVSTLELGDSALYLCASSGGLWDRGTEAFFGQGTRLTVV.

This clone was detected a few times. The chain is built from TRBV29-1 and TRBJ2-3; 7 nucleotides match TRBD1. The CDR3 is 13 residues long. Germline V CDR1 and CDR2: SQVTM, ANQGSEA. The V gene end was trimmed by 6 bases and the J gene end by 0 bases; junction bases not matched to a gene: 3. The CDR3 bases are TGCAGCGTACCGGGACAGAGCACAGATACGCAGTATTTT. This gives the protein CSVPGQSTDTQYF.

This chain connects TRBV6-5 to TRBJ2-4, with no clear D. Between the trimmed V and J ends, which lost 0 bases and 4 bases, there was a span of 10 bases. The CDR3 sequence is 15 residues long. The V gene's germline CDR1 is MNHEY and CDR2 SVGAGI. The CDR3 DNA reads TGTGCCAGCAGTTACTCGGCAAACGGGAAAAACATTCAGTACTTC. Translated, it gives CASSYSANGKNIQYF.

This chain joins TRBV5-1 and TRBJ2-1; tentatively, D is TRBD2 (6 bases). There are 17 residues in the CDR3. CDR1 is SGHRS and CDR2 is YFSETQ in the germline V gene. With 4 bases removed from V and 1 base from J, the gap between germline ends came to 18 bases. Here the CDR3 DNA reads TGCGCCAGCAGCCCTTGGATGGCGAGCGGGTCCTACAATGAGCAGTTCTTC. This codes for CASSPWMASGSYNEQFF. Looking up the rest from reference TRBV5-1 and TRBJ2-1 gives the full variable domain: KAGVTQTPRYLIKTRGQQVTLSCSPISGHRSVSWYQQTPGQGLQFLFEYFSETQRNKGNFPGRFSGRQFSNSRSEMNVSTLELGDSALYLCASSPWMASGSYNEQFFGPGTRLTVL.

CDR3 in amino acids: CASSARTGGLEPQHF. CDR3 coding DNA: TGCGCCAGCAGCGCACGGACAGGGGGATTGGAGCCCCAGCATTTT. The chain has TRBV4-1 and TRBJ1-5, with 10 bases identical to TRBD1. CDR1 is MGHRA and CDR2 is YSYEKL in the germline V gene. The CDR3 length is 15 residues. V trimming: 5 bases; J trimming: 8 bases; junction bases outside the gene matches: 9.

CDR3 nucleotide sequence: TGCGCCAGCAGCCAAGGACGGGTCGTTGGGCTCTACGAGCAGTACTTC. The encoded protein is CASSQGRVVGLYEQYF. J is TRBJ2-7 and V is TRBV4-1; the D is unclear. The CDR3 runs to 16 residues. Looked up from germline, CDR1 is MGHRA and CDR2 is YSYEKL. Trimming removed 1 base from V and 3 bases from J, with 16 bases in between.

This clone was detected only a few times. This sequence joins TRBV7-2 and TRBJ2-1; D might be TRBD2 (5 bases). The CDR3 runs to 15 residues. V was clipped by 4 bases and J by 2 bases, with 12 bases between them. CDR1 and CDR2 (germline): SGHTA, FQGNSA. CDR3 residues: CASSSTFGTYNEQFF. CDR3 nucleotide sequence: TGTGCCAGCAGCTCGACCTTCGGGACCTACAATGAGCAGTTCTTC.

CDR3 sequence (DNA): TGCAGTGCTAGTGAGGGGACCCAGTACTTC. As protein: CSASEGTQYF. The genes are TRBV20-1 and TRBJ2-5; TRBD2 is a possible D gene (5 bases). The CDR3 runs 10 residues. V was pared by 3 bases and J by 7 bases, with 6 bases between. Germline CDR1 and CDR2: DFQATT and SNEGSKA (reference sequence).

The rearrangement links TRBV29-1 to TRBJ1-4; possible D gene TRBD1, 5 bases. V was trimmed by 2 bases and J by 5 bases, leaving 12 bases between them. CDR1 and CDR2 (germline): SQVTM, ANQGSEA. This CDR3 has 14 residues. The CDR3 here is CSVEQGGENEKLFF. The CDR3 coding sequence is TGCAGCGTTGAACAGGGAGGGGAAAATGAAAAACTGTTTTTT.

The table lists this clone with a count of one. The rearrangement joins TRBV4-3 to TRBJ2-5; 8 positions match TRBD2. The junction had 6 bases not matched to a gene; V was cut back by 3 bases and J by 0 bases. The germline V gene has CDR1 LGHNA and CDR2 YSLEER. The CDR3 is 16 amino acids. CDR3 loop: CASSQTSAGDQETQYF. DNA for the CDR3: TGCGCCAGCAGCCAGACTAGCGCGGGGGACCAAGAGACCCAGTACTTC.